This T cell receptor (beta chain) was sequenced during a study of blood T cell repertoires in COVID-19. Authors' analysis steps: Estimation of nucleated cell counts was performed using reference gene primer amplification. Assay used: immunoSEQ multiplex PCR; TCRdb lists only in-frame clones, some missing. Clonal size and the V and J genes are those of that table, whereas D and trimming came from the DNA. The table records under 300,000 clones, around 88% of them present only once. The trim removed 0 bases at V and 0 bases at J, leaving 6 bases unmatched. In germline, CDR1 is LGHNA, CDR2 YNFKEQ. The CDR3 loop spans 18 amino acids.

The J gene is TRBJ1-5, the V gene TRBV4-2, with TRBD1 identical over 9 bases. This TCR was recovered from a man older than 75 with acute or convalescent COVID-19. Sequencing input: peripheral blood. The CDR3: CASSQDLTGGNSNQPQHF. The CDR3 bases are TGTGCCAGCAGCCAAGATTTGACAGGGGGTAATAGCAATCAGCCCCAGCATTTT.